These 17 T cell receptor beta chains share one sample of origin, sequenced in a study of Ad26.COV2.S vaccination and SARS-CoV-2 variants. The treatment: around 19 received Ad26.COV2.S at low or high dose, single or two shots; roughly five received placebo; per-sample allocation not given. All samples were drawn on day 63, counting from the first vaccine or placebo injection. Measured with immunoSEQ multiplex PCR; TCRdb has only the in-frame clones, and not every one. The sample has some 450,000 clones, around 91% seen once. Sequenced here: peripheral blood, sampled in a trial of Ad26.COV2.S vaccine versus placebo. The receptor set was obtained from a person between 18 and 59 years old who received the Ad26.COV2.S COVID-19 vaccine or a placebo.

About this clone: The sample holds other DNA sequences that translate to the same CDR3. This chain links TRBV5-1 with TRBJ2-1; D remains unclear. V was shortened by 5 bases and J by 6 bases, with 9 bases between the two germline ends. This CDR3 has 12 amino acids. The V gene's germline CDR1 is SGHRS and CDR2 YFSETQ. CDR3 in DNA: TGCGCCAGCAGTCTAGAGGTCAATGAGCAGTTCTTC. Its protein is CASSLEVNEQFF.

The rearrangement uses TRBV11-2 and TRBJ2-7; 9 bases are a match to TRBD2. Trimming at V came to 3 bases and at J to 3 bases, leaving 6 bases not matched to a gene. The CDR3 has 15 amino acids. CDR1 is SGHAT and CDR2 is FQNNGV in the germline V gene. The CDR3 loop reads CASSFGSGRIYEQYF. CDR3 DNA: TGTGCCAGCAGCTTCGGTAGCGGGAGAATCTACGAGCAGTACTTC.

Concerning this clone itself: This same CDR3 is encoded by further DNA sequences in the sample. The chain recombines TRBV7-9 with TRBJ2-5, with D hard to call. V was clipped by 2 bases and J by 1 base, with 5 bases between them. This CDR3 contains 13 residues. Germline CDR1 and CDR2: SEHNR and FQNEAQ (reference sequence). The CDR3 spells CASSLQPQETQYF. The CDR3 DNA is TGTGCCAGCAGCTTACAGCCCCAAGAGACCCAGTACTTC.

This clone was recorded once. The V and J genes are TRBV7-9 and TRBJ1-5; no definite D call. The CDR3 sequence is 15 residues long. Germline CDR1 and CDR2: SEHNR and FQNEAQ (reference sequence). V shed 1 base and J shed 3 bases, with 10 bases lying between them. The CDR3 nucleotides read TGTGCCAGCAGCTTAGACGGCAAGTACAATCAGCCCCAGCATTTT. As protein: CASSLDGKYNQPQHF.

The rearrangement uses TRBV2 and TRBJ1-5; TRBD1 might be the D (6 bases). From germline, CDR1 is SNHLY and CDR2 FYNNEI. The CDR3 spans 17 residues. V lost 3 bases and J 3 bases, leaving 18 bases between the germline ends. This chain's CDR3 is CASSDWGNRAANQPQHF. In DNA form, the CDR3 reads TGTGCCAGCAGTGATTGGGGGAACAGGGCAGCCAATCAGCCCCAGCATTTT.

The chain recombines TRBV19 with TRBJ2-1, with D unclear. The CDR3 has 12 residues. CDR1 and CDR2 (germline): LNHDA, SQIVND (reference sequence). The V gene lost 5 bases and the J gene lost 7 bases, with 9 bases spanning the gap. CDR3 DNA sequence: TGTGCCAGTAGTGATTCTCGTAATGAGCAGTTCTTC. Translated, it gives CASSDSRNEQFF.

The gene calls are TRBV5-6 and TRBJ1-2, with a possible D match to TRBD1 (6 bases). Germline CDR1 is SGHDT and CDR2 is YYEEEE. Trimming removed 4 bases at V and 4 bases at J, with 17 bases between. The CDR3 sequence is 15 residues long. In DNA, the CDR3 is TGTGCCAGCAGCCCTGAACAGGGTTGGAGCTATGGCTACACCTTC. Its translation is CASSPEQGWSYGYTF. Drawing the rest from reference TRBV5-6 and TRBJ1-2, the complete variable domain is DAGVTQSPTHLIKTRGQQVTLRCSPKSGHDTVSWYQQALGQGPQFIFQYYEEEERQRGNFPDRFSGHQFPNYSSELNVNALLLGDSALYLCASSPEQGWSYGYTFGSGTRLTVV.

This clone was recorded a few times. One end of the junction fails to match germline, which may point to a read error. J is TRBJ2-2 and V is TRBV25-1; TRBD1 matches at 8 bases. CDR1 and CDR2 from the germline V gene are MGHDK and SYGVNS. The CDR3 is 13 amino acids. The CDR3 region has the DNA TGTGCCTGCAGACAGGGGTACACCGGGGAGCTGTTTTTT. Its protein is CACRQGYTGELFF. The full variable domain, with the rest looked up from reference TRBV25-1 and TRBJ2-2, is EADIYQTPRYLVIGTGKKITLECSQTMGHDKMYWYQQDPGMELHLIHYSYGVNSTEKGDLSSESTVSRIRTEHFPLTLESARPSHTSQYLCACRQGYTGELFFGEGSRLTVL.

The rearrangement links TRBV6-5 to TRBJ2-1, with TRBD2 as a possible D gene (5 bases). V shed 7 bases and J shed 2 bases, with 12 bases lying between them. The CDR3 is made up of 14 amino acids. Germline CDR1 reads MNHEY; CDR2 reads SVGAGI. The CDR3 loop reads CASITSRTYNEQFF. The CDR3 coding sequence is TGTGCCAGCATAACTAGTCGTACCTACAATGAGCAGTTCTTC.

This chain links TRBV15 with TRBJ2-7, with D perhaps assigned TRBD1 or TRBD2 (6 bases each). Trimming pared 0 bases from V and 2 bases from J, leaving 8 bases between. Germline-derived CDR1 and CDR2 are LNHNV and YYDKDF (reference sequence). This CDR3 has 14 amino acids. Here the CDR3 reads CATSREEGAYEQYF. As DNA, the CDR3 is TGTGCCACCAGCAGAGAGGAGGGGGCCTACGAGCAGTACTTC.

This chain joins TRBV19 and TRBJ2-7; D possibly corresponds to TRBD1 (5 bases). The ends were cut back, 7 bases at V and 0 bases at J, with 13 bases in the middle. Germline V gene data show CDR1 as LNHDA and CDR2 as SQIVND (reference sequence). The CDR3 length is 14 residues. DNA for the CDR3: TGTGCCAGTAAGGTTCAGGACACCTCCTACGAGCAGTACTTC. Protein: CASKVQDTSYEQYF.

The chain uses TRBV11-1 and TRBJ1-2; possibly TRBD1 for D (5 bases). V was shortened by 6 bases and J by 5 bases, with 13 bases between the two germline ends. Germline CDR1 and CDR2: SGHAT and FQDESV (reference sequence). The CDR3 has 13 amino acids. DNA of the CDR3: TGTGCCAGCAGTATGTCCAGGGAATATGGCTACACCTTC. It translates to CASSMSREYGYTF.

For the CDR3, the DNA is TGTGCCAGCAGCTTAGCTCTAGCGGGGATATCCTACGAGCAGTACTTC. This encodes CASSLALAGISYEQYF. This chain links TRBV7-8 with TRBJ2-7; 9 bases are a match to TRBD2. V lost 0 bases to trimming and J lost 1 base; unmatched junction nucleotides: 4. Germline CDR1 SGHVS, CDR2 FQNEAQ. The CDR3 runs 16 residues.

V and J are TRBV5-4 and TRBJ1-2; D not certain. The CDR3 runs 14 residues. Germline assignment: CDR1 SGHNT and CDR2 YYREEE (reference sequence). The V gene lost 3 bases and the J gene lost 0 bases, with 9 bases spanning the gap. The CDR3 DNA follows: TGTGCCAGCAGCTCGGGAGCAGCTAACTATGGCTACACCTTC. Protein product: CASSSGAANYGYTF. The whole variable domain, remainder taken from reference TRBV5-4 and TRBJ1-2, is ETGVTQSPTHLIKTRGQQVTLRCSSQSGHNTVSWYQQALGQGPQFIFQYYREEENGRGNFPPRFSGLQFPNYSSELNVNALELDDSALYLCASSSGAANYGYTFGSGTRLTVV.

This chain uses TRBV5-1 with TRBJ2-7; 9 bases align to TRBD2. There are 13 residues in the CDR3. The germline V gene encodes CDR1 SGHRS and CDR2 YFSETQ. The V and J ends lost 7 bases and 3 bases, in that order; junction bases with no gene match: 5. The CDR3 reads CASGLAGVYEQYF. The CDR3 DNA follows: TGCGCCAGCGGATTAGCGGGGGTCTACGAGCAGTACTTC.

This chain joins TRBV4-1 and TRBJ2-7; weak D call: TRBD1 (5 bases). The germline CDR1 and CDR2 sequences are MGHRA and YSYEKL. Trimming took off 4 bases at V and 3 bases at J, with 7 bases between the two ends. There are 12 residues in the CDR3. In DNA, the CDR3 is TGCGCCAGCAGCCCAGGGAACTACGAGCAGTACTTC. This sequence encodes CASSPGNYEQYF.

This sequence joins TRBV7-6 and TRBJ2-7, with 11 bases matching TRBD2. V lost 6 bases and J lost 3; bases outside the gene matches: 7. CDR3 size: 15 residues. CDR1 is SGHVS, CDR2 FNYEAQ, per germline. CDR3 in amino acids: CASRSTSGTFYEQYF. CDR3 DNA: TGTGCCAGCAGGTCGACTAGCGGGACCTTCTACGAGCAGTACTTC.